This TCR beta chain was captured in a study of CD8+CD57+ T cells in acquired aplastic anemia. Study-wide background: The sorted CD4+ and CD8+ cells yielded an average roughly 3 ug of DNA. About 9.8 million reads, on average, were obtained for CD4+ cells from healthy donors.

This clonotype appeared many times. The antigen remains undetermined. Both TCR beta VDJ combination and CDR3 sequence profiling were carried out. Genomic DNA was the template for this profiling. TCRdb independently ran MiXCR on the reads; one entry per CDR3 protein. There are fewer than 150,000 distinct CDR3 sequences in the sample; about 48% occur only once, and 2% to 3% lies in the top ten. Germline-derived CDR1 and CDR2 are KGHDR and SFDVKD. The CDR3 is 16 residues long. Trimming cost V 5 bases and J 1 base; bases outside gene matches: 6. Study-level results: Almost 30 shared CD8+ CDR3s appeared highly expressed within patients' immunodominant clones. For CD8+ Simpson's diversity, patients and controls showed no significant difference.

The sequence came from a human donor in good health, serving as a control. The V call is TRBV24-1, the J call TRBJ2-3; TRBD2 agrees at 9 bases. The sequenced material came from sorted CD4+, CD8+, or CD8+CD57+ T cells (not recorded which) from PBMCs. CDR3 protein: CATSGSGGHRTDTQYF. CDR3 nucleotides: TGTGCCACCAGTGGTAGCGGGGGCCACCGCACAGATACGCAGTATTTT.